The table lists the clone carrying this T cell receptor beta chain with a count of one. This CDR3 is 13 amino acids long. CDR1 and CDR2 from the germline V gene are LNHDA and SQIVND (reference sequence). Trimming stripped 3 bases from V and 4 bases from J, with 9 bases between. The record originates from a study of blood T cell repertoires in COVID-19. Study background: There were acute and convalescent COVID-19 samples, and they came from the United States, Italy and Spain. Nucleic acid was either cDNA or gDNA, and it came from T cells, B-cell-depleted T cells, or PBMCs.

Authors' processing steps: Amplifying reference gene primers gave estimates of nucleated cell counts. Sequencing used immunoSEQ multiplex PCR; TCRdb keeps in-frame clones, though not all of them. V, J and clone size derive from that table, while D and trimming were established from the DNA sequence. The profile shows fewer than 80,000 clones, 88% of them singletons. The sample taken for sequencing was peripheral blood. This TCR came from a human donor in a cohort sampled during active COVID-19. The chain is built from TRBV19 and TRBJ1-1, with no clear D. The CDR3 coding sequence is TGTGCCAGTAGTATCCCGGGAAGCACTGAAGCTTTCTTT. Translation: CASSIPGSTEAFF. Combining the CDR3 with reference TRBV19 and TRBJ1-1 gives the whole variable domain DGGITQSPKYLFRKEGQNVTLSCEQNLNHDAMYWYRQDPGQGLRLIYYSQIVNDFQKGDIAEGYSVSREKKESFPLTVTSAQKNPTAFYLCASSIPGSTEAFFGQGTRLTVV.